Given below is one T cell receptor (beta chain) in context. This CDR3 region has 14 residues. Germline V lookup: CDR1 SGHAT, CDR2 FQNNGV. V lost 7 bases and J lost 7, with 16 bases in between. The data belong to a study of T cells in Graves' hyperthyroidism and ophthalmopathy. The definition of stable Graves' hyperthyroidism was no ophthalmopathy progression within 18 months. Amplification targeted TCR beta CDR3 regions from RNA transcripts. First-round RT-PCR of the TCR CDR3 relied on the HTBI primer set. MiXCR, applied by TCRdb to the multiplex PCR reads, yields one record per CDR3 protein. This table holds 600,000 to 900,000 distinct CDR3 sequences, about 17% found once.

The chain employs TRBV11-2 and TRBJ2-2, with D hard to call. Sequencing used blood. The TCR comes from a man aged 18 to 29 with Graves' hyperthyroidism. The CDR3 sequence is CASIHNIDGGELFF. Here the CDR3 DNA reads TGTGCCAGCATCCACAACATAGATGGCGGGGAGCTGTTTTTT.